This TCR beta chain was observed in a study of CD8 T cells in ankylosing spondylitis. Researchers built TCR beta libraries using quantitative 5'-RACE with molecular barcodes. TCRdb reprocessed the 5' RACE reads via MiXCR and lists one record per CDR3 protein. The top ten clones hold 3.3% of a sample with approximately 130,000 distinct CDR3 sequences, approximately 10% of them seen once. The germline V and J ends were trimmed by 2 bases and 4 bases, with 26 bases remaining between them. Looked up from germline, CDR1 is DFQATT and CDR2 is SNEGSKA (reference sequence). There are 18 residues in the CDR3.

The TCR was taken from a male donor with ankylosing spondylitis or in good health (not recorded which). The chain recombines TRBV20-1 with TRBJ1-2; D unresolved. What was sequenced was blood, either unsorted or a sorted T cell fraction (not recorded which). CDR3 region: CSARKMTAAPLRTYGYTF. The CDR3 nucleotides read TGCAGTGCTAGAAAAATGACGGCAGCCCCCCTTCGGACCTATGGCTACACCTTC.